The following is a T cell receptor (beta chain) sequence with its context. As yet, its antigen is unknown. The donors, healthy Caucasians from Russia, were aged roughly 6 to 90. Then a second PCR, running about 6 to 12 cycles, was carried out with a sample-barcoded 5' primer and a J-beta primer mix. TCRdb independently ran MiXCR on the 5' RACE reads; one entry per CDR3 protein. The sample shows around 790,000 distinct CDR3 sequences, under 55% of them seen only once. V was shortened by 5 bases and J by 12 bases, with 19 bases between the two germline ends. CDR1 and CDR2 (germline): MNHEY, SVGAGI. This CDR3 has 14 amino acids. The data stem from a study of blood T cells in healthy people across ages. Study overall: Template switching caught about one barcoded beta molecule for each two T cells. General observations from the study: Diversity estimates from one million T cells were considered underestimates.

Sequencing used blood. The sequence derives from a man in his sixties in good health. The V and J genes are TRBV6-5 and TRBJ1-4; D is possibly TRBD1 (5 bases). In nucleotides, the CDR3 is TGTGCCAGCAGTCGGGGGTTTTCTCGGGAAGAACTGTTTTTT. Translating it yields CASSRGFSREELFF.